The T cell receptor beta chain under discussion was sequenced for a study of T cells expressing NK-cell markers. CDR3 length equals 15 residues. TCRdb reprocessed the 5' RACE reads, keeping one entry per CDR3 protein, no DNA. Its listing shows some 280,000 distinct CDR3 sequences. The TCR sequence derives from a man aged 18 to 35 in good health. The sequenced sample was blood T cells: a sorted CD56 or NKG2C T cell subset, CD4+ or CD8+ T cells, or bulk PBMC T cells (not recorded which). The chain has TRBV12-3 or TRBV12-4 and TRBJ2-4; TCRdb names TRBD1, which stays unverified in the absence of DNA. The CDR3 protein is CASSLKIGQGPFQYF.